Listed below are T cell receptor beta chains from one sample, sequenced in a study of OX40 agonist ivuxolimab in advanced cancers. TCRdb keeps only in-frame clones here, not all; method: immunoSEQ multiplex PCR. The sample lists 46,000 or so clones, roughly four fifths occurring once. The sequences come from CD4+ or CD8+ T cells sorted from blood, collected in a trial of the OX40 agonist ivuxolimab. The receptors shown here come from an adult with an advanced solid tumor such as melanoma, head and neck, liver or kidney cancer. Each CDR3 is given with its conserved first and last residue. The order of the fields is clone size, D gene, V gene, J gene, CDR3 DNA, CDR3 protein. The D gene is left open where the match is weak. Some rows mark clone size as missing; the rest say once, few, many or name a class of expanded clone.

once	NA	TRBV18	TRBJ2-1	TGTGCCAGCTCACCCGGGACTTTCTCCTACAATGAGCAGTTCTTC	CASSPGTFSYNEQFF
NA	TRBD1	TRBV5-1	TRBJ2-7	TGCGCCAGCAGCTTAATGCAGGGGGTCGAGCAGTACTTC	CASSLMQGVEQYF
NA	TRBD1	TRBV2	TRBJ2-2	TGTGCCAGCAGTGTCGACAGGGGGACGGGCGGGGAGCTGTTTTTT	CASSVDRGTGGELFF
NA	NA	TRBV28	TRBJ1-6	TGTGCCAGCAGTGCCGAACCGGGACCCCTCCACTTT	CASSAEPGPLHF
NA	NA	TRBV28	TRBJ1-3	TGTGCCAGCAGTTCGGCCCTCTATCCGGGAAACACCATATATTTT	CASSSALYPGNTIYF
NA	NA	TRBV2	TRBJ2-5	TGTGCCAGCAGTGAAGCGCTTCAGGCAGGTACCCTTAAAGAGACCCAGTACTTC	CASSEALQAGTLKETQYF
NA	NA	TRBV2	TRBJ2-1	TGTGCCAGCAGTGAAATGATGCTGGCGGGGATAAATGAGCAGTTCTTC	CASSEMMLAGINEQFF
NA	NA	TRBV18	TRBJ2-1	TGTGCCAGCTCACCTTCCGACGGTTCCTACAATGAGCAGTTCTTC	CASSPSDGSYNEQFF
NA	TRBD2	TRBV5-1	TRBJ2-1	TGCGCCAGCAGCTTTCTAGCGGGAGGGGGGAATGAGCAGTTCTTC	CASSFLAGGGNEQFF
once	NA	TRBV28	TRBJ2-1	TGTGCCAGCAGCCCCTGGGCGGCAACAGGGTACAATGAGCAGTTCTTC	CASSPWAATGYNEQFF
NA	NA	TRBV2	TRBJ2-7	TGTGCCAGCAGTGAAGTCAGGGGATACGAGCAGTACTTC	CASSEVRGYEQYF
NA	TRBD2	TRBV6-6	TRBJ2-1	TGTGCCAGCAGCCGGGGGGGGACTGGAGGAAACAATGAGCAGTTCTTC	CASSRGGTGGNNEQFF
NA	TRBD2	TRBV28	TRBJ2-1	TGTGCCAGCAGTCACGGGAGGAGGAATGAGCAGTTCTTC	CASSHGRRNEQFF
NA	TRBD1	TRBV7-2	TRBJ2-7	TGTGCCTCCCACTCGGGGACAGGGGGATACGAGCAGTACTTC	CASHSGTGGYEQYF
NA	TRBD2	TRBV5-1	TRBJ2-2	TGCGCCAGCAGCTTGGGGCTAGCGGAAACCGGGGAGCTGTTTTTT	CASSLGLAETGELFF
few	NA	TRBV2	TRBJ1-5	TGTGCCAGCCGAGGGTTTAGCAATCAGCCCCAGCATTTT	CASRGFSNQPQHF
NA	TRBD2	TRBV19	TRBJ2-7	TGTGCCAGTAGTATATTGGCTAGCGGGAGTTACGAGCAGTACTTC	CASSILASGSYEQYF
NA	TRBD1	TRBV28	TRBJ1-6	TGTGCCAGCAGTTCAAGGGGGGGACAGGGATATTCACCCCTCCACTTT	CASSSRGGQGYSPLHF
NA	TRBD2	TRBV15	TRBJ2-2	TGTGCCACCAGCAGGGGGAGGACTAGCGGGAGGACCGGGGAGCTGTTTTTT	CATSRGRTSGRTGELFF
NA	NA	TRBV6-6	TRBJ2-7	TGTGCCAGCAACCGGGACGCCTCCCCAGAGCAGTACTTC	CASNRDASPEQYF
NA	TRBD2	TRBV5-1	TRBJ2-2	TGCGCCAGCAGCTTGGCCTGGGCGCGGGAGCGTGGCGGGGAGCTGTTTTTT	CASSLAWARERGGELFF
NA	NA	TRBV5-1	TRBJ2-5	TGCGCCAGCAGCGGCGGGGTCCAAGGGGAGACCCAGTACTTC	CASSGGVQGETQYF
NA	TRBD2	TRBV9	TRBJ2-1	TGTGCCAGCAGCGTAGGGGGCGGGGGAAACAATGAGCAGTTCTTC	CASSVGGGGNNEQFF
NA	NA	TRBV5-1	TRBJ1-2	TGCGCCAGCAGCTTGGGCGGGGGGGGCTACACCTTC	CASSLGGGGYTF
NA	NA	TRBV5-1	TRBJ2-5	TGCGCCAGCAGCCCGGGACAAAAGGGGGAGACCCAGTACTTC	CASSPGQKGETQYF
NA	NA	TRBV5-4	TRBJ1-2	TGTGCCAGCAGCTTGGAGGGCCGGTTTCCGACGAACTATGGCTACACCTTC	CASSLEGRFPTNYGYTF
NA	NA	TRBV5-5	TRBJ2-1	TGTGCCAGCAGCTTCCGACTTAACAATGAGCAGTTCTTC	CASSFRLNNEQFF
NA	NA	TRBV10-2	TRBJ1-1	TGCGCCAGCAGGAGACACCTTAAGAACACTGAAGCTTTCTTT	CASRRHLKNTEAFF
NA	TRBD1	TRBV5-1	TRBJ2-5	TGCGCCAGCAGCTTGGCCCCGACGGGACAGGGGGCAAAAGAGACCCAGTACTTC	CASSLAPTGQGAKETQYF
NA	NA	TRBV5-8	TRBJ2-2	TGTGCCAGCAGCCTCCAGGGGAGCGAGAACACCGGGGAGCTGTTTTTT	CASSLQGSENTGELFF
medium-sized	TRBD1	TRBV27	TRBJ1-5	TGTGCCAGCAGTTTTGGCGCAGGGGGGCAGAATCAGCCCCAGCATTTT	CASSFGAGGQNQPQHF